This passage covers 18 T cell receptor beta chains from one sample sequenced in a study of CD8+ T cells in alopecia areata. Treatment specified: oral pan-JAK inhibitor, 5-10 mg twice daily. Following RNA extraction, reverse transcription yielded cDNA that acted as the sequencing template. TCRdb keeps only in-frame clones here, not all; method: immunoSEQ multiplex PCR. In the table there are about 200,000 clones, over 45% of which are singletons. Specimen: CD4+ T cells sorted from blood, collected at week 24, from a patient treated with tofacitinib. Every receptor here comes from a human donor with alopecia areata.

The V gene is TRBV18, the J gene TRBJ1-2, with D possibly being TRBD1 (6 bases). Trimming removed 2 bases from V and 8 bases from J, with 12 bases in between. The CDR3 has 13 residues. Germline lookup yields CDR1 KGHSH and CDR2 LQKENI. The CDR3 spells CASSPYTGPGYTF. CDR3 DNA sequence: TGTGCCAGCTCACCATATACAGGGCCGGGCTACACCTTC.

This clone appeared a few times. The chain uses TRBV2 and TRBJ1-5; no clear D gene. V was trimmed by 5 bases and J by 0 bases, leaving 11 bases between them. Germline V CDR1 and CDR2: SNHLY, FYNNEI. The length of the CDR3 is 15 residues. Written as DNA, the CDR3 is TGTGCCAGCAGTCCGACGGGATATAGCAATCAGCCCCAGCATTTT. Its protein is CASSPTGYSNQPQHF.

The chain uses TRBV6-5 and TRBJ2-4, with TRBD1 as a possible D gene (5 bases). The V end was cut by 7 bases, the J end by 2 bases, with 9 bases between. The CDR3 is 13 residues long. Germline V lookup: CDR1 MNHEY, CDR2 SVGAGI. The chain's CDR3 is CASKQGPKNIQYF. CDR3 bases: TGTGCCAGCAAGCAGGGTCCCAAAAACATTCAGTACTTC.

V and J are TRBV29-1 and TRBJ2-3, with D unclear. V lost 4 bases, J lost 0 bases, and 17 bases lay in between. This CDR3 region has 16 residues. Germline V lookup: CDR1 SQVTM, CDR2 ANQGSEA. The CDR3: CSVGAAVGRSTDTQYF. The CDR3 nucleotides are TGCAGCGTTGGAGCCGCGGTGGGCAGAAGCACAGATACGCAGTATTTT.

This clone has just a few counts. The chain carries TRBV7-2 and TRBJ1-2, with 8 bases fitting TRBD1. CDR1 and CDR2 from the germline V gene are SGHTA and FQGNSA. V lost 5 bases and J lost 6; bases outside the gene matches: 8. The length of the CDR3 is 14 residues. For the CDR3, the DNA is TGTGCCAGCAGCATATACGGACAGGGTCATGGCTACACCTTC. This sequence encodes CASSIYGQGHGYTF.

This clone was counted between two and nine times. This rearrangement joins TRBV2 to TRBJ2-3; no firm D call. Trimming removed 6 bases from V and 6 bases from J, with 10 bases in between. CDR3 size: 12 residues. Germline V gene lookup returns CDR1 SNHLY and CDR2 FYNNEI. For the CDR3, the DNA is TGTGCCAGCAGATTGCTCTTCGATACGCAGTATTTT. Amino acid sequence: CASRLLFDTQYF.

A few counts support this clone. The chain is built from TRBV10-3 and TRBJ2-2; possibly TRBD2 for D (5 bases). The CDR3 runs to 16 residues. Trimming removed 6 bases from V and 4 bases from J, with 18 bases in between. The germline CDR1 and CDR2 sequences are ENHRY and SYGVKD. Written as DNA, the CDR3 is TGTGCCATCAGCGCCGGGGAGATTATGGGCACCGGGGAGCTGTTTTTT. Translating it yields CAISAGEIMGTGELFF.

This clone turned up a few times. Other DNA sequences in this specimen translate into the identical CDR3. DNA for the CDR3: TGTGCCATCAGTGAGTCGGTCAATGAGCAGTTCTTC. It encodes CAISESVNEQFF. The V and J genes are TRBV10-3 and TRBJ2-1; D uncertain. The length of the CDR3 is 12 residues. Trimming pared 0 bases from V and 6 bases from J, leaving 3 bases between. The germline gives CDR1 ENHRY, CDR2 SYGVKD.

V gene TRBV29-1 combines with J gene TRBJ2-2; D ambiguous. The germline gives CDR1 SQVTM, CDR2 ANQGSEA. There are 10 residues in the CDR3. V was clipped by 5 bases and J by 5 bases, with 3 bases between them. This CDR3 is CSVQTGELFF. The CDR3 DNA reads TGCAGCGTTCAAACCGGGGAGCTGTTTTTT.

This sequence joins TRBV7-3 and TRBJ2-7, with 9 nucleotides matching TRBD2. V shed 2 bases and J 4 bases; nucleotides not matched to a gene: 0. CDR3 size: 13 residues. CDR1 and CDR2 from the germline V gene are SGHTA and FQGTGA. DNA of the CDR3: TGTGCCAGCAGCTTAGCGGGAGGGTACGAGCAGTACTTC. Amino acid sequence: CASSLAGGYEQYF.

This clone showed up many times. The V call is TRBV10-3, the J call TRBJ2-5; D is unresolved. The V gene's germline CDR1 is ENHRY and CDR2 SYGVKD. V was clipped by 2 bases and J by 4 bases, with 2 bases between them. This CDR3 has 11 amino acids. The CDR3 protein is CAISEAETQYF. In DNA form, the CDR3 reads TGTGCCATCAGTGAGGCAGAGACCCAGTACTTC.

The chain carries TRBV5-6 and TRBJ1-2, with D unclear. The V gene's germline CDR1 is SGHDT and CDR2 YYEEEE. V shed 2 bases and J shed 4 bases, with 9 bases lying between them. There are 13 residues in the CDR3. This CDR3 reads CASSLTRGYGYTF. CDR3 coding DNA: TGTGCCAGCAGCTTAACTCGGGGCTATGGCTACACCTTC.

The chain is built from TRBV15 and TRBJ2-7; TRBD2 aligns across 13 bases. From germline, CDR1 is LNHNV and CDR2 YYDKDF (reference sequence). This CDR3 contains 16 residues. The V segment lost 3 bases and the J segment 6 bases; nucleotides outside the gene matches: 8. The CDR3 is CATSRGGLAGVREQYF. The CDR3, as DNA: TGTGCCACCAGCAGGGGCGGACTAGCGGGAGTTCGCGAGCAGTACTTC.

This clone was picked up a small number of times. A read error may explain this, as a much larger clone is one base away. The chain has TRBV28 and TRBJ2-1; TRBD2 matches at 13 bases. V was clipped by 5 bases and J by 10 bases; unmatched bases: 11. This CDR3 is 16 amino acids long. CDR1 is MDHEN and CDR2 is SYDVKM in the germline V gene. The CDR3 reads CASSRTSGSTYYEQFF. The CDR3 DNA sequence: TGTGCCAGCAGTAGGACTAGCGGGAGTACCTACTACGAGCAGTTCTTC.

V usage is TRBV4-1 and J usage is TRBJ1-2, with D possibly being TRBD1 (6 bases). Trimming left V 6 bases short and J 3 bases short, with 20 bases between. The CDR3 loop spans 16 amino acids. CDR1 and CDR2 from the germline V gene are MGHRA and YSYEKL. CDR3 bases: TGCGCCAGCAGGAGGCCAGGGGAGAGAGTGGACTATGGCTACACCTTC. Amino acid sequence: CASRRPGERVDYGYTF.

The chain links TRBV25-1 to TRBJ2-1, with 7 bases identical to TRBD2. This CDR3 contains 15 residues. The V and J ends lost 3 bases and 6 bases, in that order; junction bases with no gene match: 8. Germline V gives CDR1 MGHDK, CDR2 SYGVNS. The chain's CDR3 is CASSDGLVGSNEQFF. The CDR3 DNA is TGTGCCAGCAGTGACGGACTAGTCGGTAGCAATGAGCAGTTCTTC.

The V and J genes are TRBV10-3 and TRBJ1-1; D gene unclear. V was shortened by 11 bases and J by 0 bases, with 10 bases between the two germline ends. Germline V CDR1 and CDR2: ENHRY, SYGVKD. The CDR3 extends over 12 amino acids. The CDR3 here is CAARNVNTEAFF. The DNA for the CDR3 is TGTGCCGCTAGGAATGTGAACACTGAAGCTTTCTTT.

This rearrangement joins TRBV29-1 to TRBJ2-5; 9 nucleotides match TRBD1. V was clipped by 7 bases and J by 5 bases; unmatched bases: 2. Germline lookup yields CDR1 SQVTM and CDR2 ANQGSEA. The CDR3 runs 11 residues. The CDR3 DNA reads as TGCAGCGCTGACAGGGGGGAGACCCAGTACTTC. Encoded protein: CSADRGETQYF.